This T cell receptor (beta chain) was profiled in a study of siplizumab effects on memory and regulatory T cells. Assay: immunoSEQ multiplex PCR; the TCRdb copy retains only in-frame clones and omits some. The profile covers about 52,000 clones, with 95% to 97% appearing a single time and around 0.64% taken by the ten largest. Specimen: naive CD4+ T cells sorted from blood. The sequence was collected from a human donor in good health.

The CDR3 DNA reads TGTGCCAGCACTCACGGGGCAGAACTTGCCTACGAGCAGTACTTC. It encodes CASTHGAELAYEQYF. The rearrangement uses TRBV11-3 and TRBJ2-7; D possibly uses TRBD1 or TRBD2 (5 bases each). The CDR3 has 15 residues. The germline gives CDR1 SGHNT, CDR2 YENEEA. V was pared by 7 bases and J by 2 bases, with 18 bases between.